Listed below are T cell receptor beta chains from one sample, sequenced in a study of blood T cell repertoires in COVID-19. The repertoire was sequenced with immunoSEQ multiplex PCR; TCRdb's copy has only in-frame clones and lacks some. The sample carries tens of thousands of clones, roughly 80% recorded once. The material sequenced was peripheral blood. These receptors were collected from a woman aged 60-75 years with acute or convalescent COVID-19. CDR3s include the opening cysteine and the closing phenylalanine or tryptophan. A D gene is named only where the DNA matches it firmly. A clone size is listed for some rows: how often the clone was seen (once, few, many), or a class if it is expanded.

j_gene,v_gene,d_gene,abundance,CDR3nt,CDR3aa
TRBJ2-3,TRBV5-1,TRBD2,NA,TGCGCCAGCAGCTGGGTAGCGGGGGGGACAACAGATACGCAGTATTTT,CASSWVAGGTTDTQYF
TRBJ2-2,TRBV7-2,TRBD2,NA,TGTGCCAGCAGCTTAGTAGTAACCCGGGGGGGCGCCGGGGAGCTGTTTTTT,CASSLVVTRGGAGELFF
TRBJ2-6,TRBV19,NA,NA,TGTGCCAGTAATCACCCTCGGGAGAGGAATATGGGGGCCAACGTCCTGACTTTC,CASNHPRERNMGANVLTF
TRBJ1-1,TRBV19,NA,NA,TGTGCCAGTAGCTGGCAGAACACTGAAGCTTTCTTT,CASSWQNTEAFF
TRBJ1-2,TRBV5-1,TRBD1,NA,TGCGCCAGCAGCTTGGGGACAGGGGTGTCTAACTATGGCTACACCTTC,CASSLGTGVSNYGYTF
TRBJ2-4,TRBV6-5,NA,NA,TGTGCCAGCAGCGCGGGCGAAAACATTCAGTACTTC,CASSAGENIQYF
TRBJ1-2,TRBV5-6,NA,NA,TGTGCCAGCAGCCCCGCGTACACCGGGACACGACCGACCGGGGATGGCTACACCTTC,CASSPAYTGTRPTGDGYTF
TRBJ2-3,TRBV6-5,TRBD2,few,TGTGCCAGCAGTAAAAATAGCGGGGACACAGATACGCAGTATTTT,CASSKNSGDTDTQYF
TRBJ1-2,TRBV15,TRBD1,once,TGTGCCACCAGCAGAAGAGGGACAGGGGGAAACTATGGCTACACCTTC,CATSRRGTGGNYGYTF
TRBJ2-2,TRBV11-3,NA,NA,TGTGCCAGCAGCCAAAACAGTGGGTGGAACACCGGGGAGCTGTTTTTT,CASSQNSGWNTGELFF
TRBJ1-2,TRBV21-1,NA,NA,TGTGCCTACAGTGGGGACAGGGGTGGCTACACCTTC,CAYSGDRGGYTF
TRBJ2-3,TRBV6-5,TRBD1,medium-sized,TGTGCCAGCACACTCAACAGGGGGCACACAGATACGCAGTATTTT,CASTLNRGHTDTQYF
TRBJ2-2,TRBV9,NA,NA,TGTGCCAGCAGTAAATACACCGGGGAGCTGTTTTTT,CASSKYTGELFF
TRBJ1-2,TRBV19,TRBD1,NA,TGTGCCAGTGCAACAGGGGAGACTAACTATGGCTACACCTTC,CASATGETNYGYTF
TRBJ1-5,TRBV7-8,NA,NA,TGTGCCAGCAGCAGTGGACAGATCAATCAGCCCCAGCATTTT,CASSSGQINQPQHF
TRBJ1-2,TRBV30,NA,NA,TGTGCCTGGAGTCTGACAGGAGACAAGCAGGGCTACACCTTC,CAWSLTGDKQGYTF
TRBJ1-1,TRBV11-2,NA,NA,TGTGCCAGCAGCTTAGATCTCGAACAGGTAGCTTTCTTT,CASSLDLEQVAFF
TRBJ2-6,TRBV29-1,TRBD2,NA,TGCAGCGTAGGAGAGCGGGGGCCTGGGGCCAACGTCCTGACTTTC,CSVGERGPGANVLTF
TRBJ1-2,TRBV29-1,NA,NA,TGCAGCGTTGGGCCCGGGACACCTTTAAACTATGGCTACACCTTC,CSVGPGTPLNYGYTF
TRBJ2-7,TRBV28,NA,many,TGTGCCAGCAGTTTATTCGGGTCAGCCTTCTACGAGCAGTACTTC,CASSLFGSAFYEQYF
TRBJ2-7,TRBV11-2,TRBD1,NA,TGTGCCAGCAGCTTTTGGGACAGCTACGAGCAGTACTTC,CASSFWDSYEQYF
TRBJ1-5,TRBV7-9,TRBD1,NA,TGTGCCAGCAGCCCCCGGGACAGGGGAGTCAATCAGCCCCAGCATTTT,CASSPRDRGVNQPQHF
TRBJ2-1,TRBV2,NA,NA,TGTGCCAGCACCTTGGACAACTACAATGAGCAGTTCTTC,CASTLDNYNEQFF
TRBJ1-2,TRBV6-2/TRBV6-3,TRBD1,NA,TGTGCCAGCAGCCCTATCCCAGGGGGTAGAGTGAACTATGGCTACACCTTC,CASSPIPGGRVNYGYTF
TRBJ1-4,TRBV7-9,TRBD1,NA,TGTGCCAGCAGCCAAGACAGGGCGGGTGAAAAACTGTTTTTT,CASSQDRAGEKLFF
TRBJ2-1,TRBV5-6,TRBD1,NA,TGTGCCAGCAGCTCGGACAGGGCTTCCTACAATGAGCAGTTCTTC,CASSSDRASYNEQFF
TRBJ2-1,TRBV9,NA,NA,TGTGCCAGCAGCGTAGGGGAGACCTACTACCACAATGAGCAGTTCTTC,CASSVGETYYHNEQFF
TRBJ2-1,TRBV5-1,TRBD1,NA,TGCGCCAGCAGCCTAGGACAGGGCGGCTACAATGAGCAGTTCTTC,CASSLGQGGYNEQFF
TRBJ2-1,TRBV24-1,TRBD1,few,TGTGCCACCAGTGGGAAGATTCAGACAGGGGGAAACAATGAGCAGTTCTTC,CATSGKIQTGGNNEQFF
TRBJ1-4,TRBV7-9,NA,NA,TGTGCCAGCAGCTCCTCCGGGACAATTGGTGAAAAACTGTTTTTT,CASSSSGTIGEKLFF
TRBJ2-2,TRBV11-2,TRBD1,NA,TGTGCCACCTCCGGGACAGGGGGCTCCGGGGAGCTGTTTTTT,CATSGTGGSGELFF
TRBJ1-2,TRBV3-1/TRBV3-2,TRBD1,NA,TGTGCCAGCAGCCCCAACAGGGGGTCCTACACCTTC,CASSPNRGSYTF
TRBJ1-1,TRBV5-6,NA,NA,TGTGCCAGCAGCTTGGTTCCCGCCCAGGGGATTAACACTGAAGCTTTCTTT,CASSLVPAQGINTEAFF
TRBJ1-4,TRBV19,NA,NA,TGTGCCAGTAGTATAAGGAGGAATGAAAAACTGTTTTTT,CASSIRRNEKLFF
TRBJ2-4,TRBV11-2,NA,NA,TGTGCCAGCAGCTTAGTCGCGGGGGCATGGAACATTCAGTACTTC,CASSLVAGAWNIQYF
TRBJ1-6,TRBV4-2,NA,NA,TGTGCCAGCAGCCAAGACAGGGAAAATTCACCCCTCCACTTT,CASSQDRENSPLHF
TRBJ2-2,TRBV7-2,NA,NA,TGTGCCAGCAGCTTAGTACAGGCGAACACCGGGGAGCTGTTTTTT,CASSLVQANTGELFF
TRBJ2-6,TRBV9,NA,NA,TGTGCCAGCAGCGCCCAAATATCAAGACAAGGCGGGGATTCTGGGGCCAACGTCCTGACTTTC,CASSAQISRQGGDSGANVLTF
TRBJ1-2,TRBV7-8,TRBD1,NA,TGTGCCAGCAGCCCGCGGCGGGACAGGGTAGATGGCTACACCTTC,CASSPRRDRVDGYTF
TRBJ1-2,TRBV7-2,TRBD1,NA,TGTGCCAGCAGACAGGGACAGGGGGTCTATGGCTACACCTTC,CASRQGQGVYGYTF
TRBJ1-1,TRBV6-2/TRBV6-3,TRBD1,NA,TGTGCCAGCAGTTACGTCAGGGGGACTGAAGCTTTCTTT,CASSYVRGTEAFF
TRBJ1-2,TRBV6-5,NA,NA,TGTGCCACCTCAAAGACAGACTATGGCTACACCTTC,CATSKTDYGYTF
TRBJ1-3,TRBV5-4,TRBD1,NA,TGTGCCAGCAGTTCTCGACAGGGGGCTGGAAACACCATATATTTT,CASSSRQGAGNTIYF
TRBJ2-5,TRBV10-3,NA,NA,TGTGCCATCAGTGAGGCAGGGCAAGAGACCCAGTACTTC,CAISEAGQETQYF
TRBJ2-5,TRBV24-1,NA,NA,TGTGCCACAGGCGGGACAGAAGAGACCCAGTACTTC,CATGGTEETQYF
TRBJ1-5,TRBV3-1/TRBV3-2,NA,NA,TGTGCCAGCAGCCAAGGCCGTTTAGACAATCAGCCCCAGCATTTT,CASSQGRLDNQPQHF
TRBJ1-4,TRBV10-1,TRBD1,NA,TGCGCCAGCAGTGAAGGGGGACAGGGCTTTGAAAAACTGTTTTTT,CASSEGGQGFEKLFF
TRBJ1-5,TRBV12-3/TRBV12-4,NA,NA,TGTGCCAGCAGTTTGAAAGGGGGTCAGCCCCAGCATTTT,CASSLKGGQPQHF
TRBJ1-2,TRBV19,TRBD1,once,TGTGCCAGTAGTGAAGGGGGCGAAGACTATGGCTACACCTTC,CASSEGGEDYGYTF
TRBJ2-2,TRBV6-5,TRBD2,NA,TGTGCCAGCACCGGGACTAGGGTGCCCGGGGAGCTGTTTTTT,CASTGTRVPGELFF
TRBJ2-5,TRBV11-3,TRBD2,NA,TGTGCCAGCAGCTCACGACTAGCGGATCAAGAGACCCAGTACTTC,CASSSRLADQETQYF
TRBJ2-1,TRBV6-2/TRBV6-3,TRBD1,once,TGTGCCAGCAGTCTCCCCACAGGGGGCTACAATGAGCAGTTCTTC,CASSLPTGGYNEQFF
TRBJ1-1,TRBV21-1,NA,NA,TGTGCCAGCAGCACTATGGAAGTGGACACACTACCCCGAGTGGCTTTCTTT,CASSTMEVDTLPRVAFF
TRBJ1-4,TRBV30,NA,few,TGTGCCTGGAGTGGGGGCGGGGAACTGTTTTTT,CAWSGGGELFF
TRBJ2-3,TRBV4-3,TRBD2,NA,TGCGCCAGCAGCGAAACCTTGAGCGGGAGAAACACCGATACGCAGTATTTT,CASSETLSGRNTDTQYF
TRBJ1-2,TRBV2,NA,NA,TGTGCCAGCAGCCGAGACAGCAACTATGGCTACACCTTC,CASSRDSNYGYTF
TRBJ1-1,TRBV2,NA,NA,TGTGCCAGCAGCGCCAGGACAGCTAACACTGAAGCTTTCTTT,CASSARTANTEAFF
TRBJ2-3,TRBV5-1,NA,NA,TGCGCCAGCAGCTTCATCGGTTTAGGGGGTTTTAGCACAGATACGCAGTATTTT,CASSFIGLGGFSTDTQYF
TRBJ1-2,TRBV11-2,NA,NA,TGTGCCAGCAGCTTAGGTTACCAGGGTTATGGCTACACCTTC,CASSLGYQGYGYTF
TRBJ1-1,TRBV4-2,NA,many,TGTGCCAGCAGCCAAGTTAGTGACAAGAACACTGAAGCTTTCTTT,CASSQVSDKNTEAFF